Described below is a single T cell receptor (beta chain) sequence and its context. Its antigen remains unknown. Between the trimmed V and J ends, which lost 6 bases and 2 bases, there was a span of 11 bases. The CDR3 loop spans 13 amino acids. Germline CDR1 reads MNHEY; CDR2 reads SMNVEV (reference sequence). The source of the sample is a study of identical twins. Study conclusions and caveats: Fewer insertions characterized abundant cord blood beta clonotypes, whereas memory repertoires showed none. Invariant populations such as MAIT and iNKT cells could partly muddle zero-insertion analyses.

Through template switching, a universal primer site was introduced, and the cDNA contained unique molecular identifiers. TCRdb re-analysed the 5' RACE reads in MiXCR, keeping a single row per CDR3 protein. The sample shows around 280,000 distinct CDR3 sequences, about 8.1% of them seen only once. The same specimen was also included in a second study, on yellow fever vaccine responses in identical twins.

The sequencing input was memory (CD45RO+) T cells sorted from blood. This TCR was recovered from a woman under 30 in good health. The V gene is TRBV27, the J gene TRBJ2-7, with D perhaps matching TRBD1 (6 bases). DNA of the CDR3: TGTGCCAGCAGGGACAGCAAGACCTACGAGCAGTACGTC. Translating it yields CASRDSKTYEQYV.